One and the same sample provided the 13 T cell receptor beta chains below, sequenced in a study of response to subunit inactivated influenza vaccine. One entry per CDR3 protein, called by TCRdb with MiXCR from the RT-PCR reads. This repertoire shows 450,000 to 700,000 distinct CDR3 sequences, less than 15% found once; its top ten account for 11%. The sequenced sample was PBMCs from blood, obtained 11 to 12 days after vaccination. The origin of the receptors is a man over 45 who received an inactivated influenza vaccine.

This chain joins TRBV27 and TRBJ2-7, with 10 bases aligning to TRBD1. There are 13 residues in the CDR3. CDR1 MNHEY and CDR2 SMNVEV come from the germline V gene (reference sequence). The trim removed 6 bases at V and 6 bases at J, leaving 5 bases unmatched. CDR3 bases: TGTGCCAGCAGGCCGGGACAGGGGTTCGAGCAGTACTTC. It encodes CASRPGQGFEQYF.

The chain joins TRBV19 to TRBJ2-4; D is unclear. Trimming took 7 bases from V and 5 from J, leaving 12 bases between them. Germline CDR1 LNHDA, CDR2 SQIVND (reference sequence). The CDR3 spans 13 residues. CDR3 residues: CASKALSENIQYF. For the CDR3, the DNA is TGTGCCAGTAAGGCCCTGTCGGAAAACATTCAGTACTTC.

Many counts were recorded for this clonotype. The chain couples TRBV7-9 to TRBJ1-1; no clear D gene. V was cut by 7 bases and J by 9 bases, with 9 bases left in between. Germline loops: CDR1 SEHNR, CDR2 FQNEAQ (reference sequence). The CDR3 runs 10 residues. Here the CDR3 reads CASIPAQAFF. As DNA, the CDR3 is TGTGCCAGCATCCCCGCCCAAGCTTTCTTT.

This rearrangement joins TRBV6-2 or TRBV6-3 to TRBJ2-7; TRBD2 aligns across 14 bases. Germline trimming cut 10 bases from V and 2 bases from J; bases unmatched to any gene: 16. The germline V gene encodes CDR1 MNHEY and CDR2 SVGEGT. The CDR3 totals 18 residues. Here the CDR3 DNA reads TGTGCCACCAGGGACCAGGGACTAGCGGGAGCCTTGCCCTACGAGCAGTACTTC. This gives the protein CATRDQGLAGALPYEQYF.

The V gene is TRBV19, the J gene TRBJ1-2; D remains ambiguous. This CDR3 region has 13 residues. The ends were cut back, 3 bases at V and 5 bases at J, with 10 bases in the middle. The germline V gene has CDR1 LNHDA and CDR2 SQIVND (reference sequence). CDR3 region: CASSMIEFYGYTF. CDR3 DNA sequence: TGTGCCAGTAGTATGATAGAGTTTTATGGCTACACCTTC.

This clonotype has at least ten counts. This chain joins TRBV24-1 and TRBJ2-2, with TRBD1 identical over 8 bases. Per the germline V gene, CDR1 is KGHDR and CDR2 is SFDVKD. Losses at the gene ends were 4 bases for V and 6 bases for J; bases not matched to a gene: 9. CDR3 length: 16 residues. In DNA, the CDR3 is TGTGCCACCAGTGACTCGGACAGGGCGAGGGCCGGGGAGCTGTTTTTT. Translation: CATSDSDRARAGELFF.

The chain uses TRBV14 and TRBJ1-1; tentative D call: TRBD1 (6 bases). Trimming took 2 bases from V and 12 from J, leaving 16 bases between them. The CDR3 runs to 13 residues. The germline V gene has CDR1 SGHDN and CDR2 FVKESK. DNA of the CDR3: TGTGCCAGCAGCCAAACAGGGAGGGTTCGGACTTTCTTT. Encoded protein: CASSQTGRVRTFF.

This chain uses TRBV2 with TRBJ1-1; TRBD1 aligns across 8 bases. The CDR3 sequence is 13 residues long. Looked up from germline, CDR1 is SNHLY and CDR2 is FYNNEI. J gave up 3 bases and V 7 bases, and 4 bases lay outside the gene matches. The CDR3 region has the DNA TGTGCCAGCAAAAAGACAGGGGACACTGAAGCTTTCTTT. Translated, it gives CASKKTGDTEAFF.

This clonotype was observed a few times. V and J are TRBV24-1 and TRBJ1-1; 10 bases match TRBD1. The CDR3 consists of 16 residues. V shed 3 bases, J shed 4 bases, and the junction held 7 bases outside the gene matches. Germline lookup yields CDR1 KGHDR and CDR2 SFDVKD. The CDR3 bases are TGTGCCACCAGTGATACAAAGACAGGGGGCGGCACTGAAGCTTTCTTT. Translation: CATSDTKTGGGTEAFF.

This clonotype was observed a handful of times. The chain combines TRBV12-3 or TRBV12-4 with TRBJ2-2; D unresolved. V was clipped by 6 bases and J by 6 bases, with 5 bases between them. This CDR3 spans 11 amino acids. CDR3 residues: CASRSPGELFF. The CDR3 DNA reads TGTGCCAGCAGATCCCCCGGGGAGCTGTTTTTT.

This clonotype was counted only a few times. DNA of the CDR3: TGTGCCAGCAGCTTAGCCCAGGGAGGCCGAACTGAAGCTTTCTTT. It is translated as CASSLAQGGRTEAFF. This chain uses TRBV7-6 with TRBJ1-1; D perhaps matches TRBD1 (5 bases). The V end lost 0 bases, the J end lost 5 bases, and 13 bases lay between the germline ends. Germline CDR1 is SGHVS and CDR2 is FNYEAQ. The CDR3 has 15 residues.

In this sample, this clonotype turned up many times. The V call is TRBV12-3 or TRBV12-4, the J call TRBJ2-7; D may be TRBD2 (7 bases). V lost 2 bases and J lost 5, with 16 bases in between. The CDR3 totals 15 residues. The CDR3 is CASSLRGGSMNEQYF. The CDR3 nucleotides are TGTGCCAGCAGTTTAAGGGGGGGGAGTATGAACGAGCAGTACTTC.

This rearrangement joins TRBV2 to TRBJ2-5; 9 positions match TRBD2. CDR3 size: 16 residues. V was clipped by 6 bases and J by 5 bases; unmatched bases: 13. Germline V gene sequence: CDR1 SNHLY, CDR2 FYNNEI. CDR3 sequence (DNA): TGTGCCAGCAGCTCCGTTCTCGGGACTAGCAGGGAGACCCAGTACTTC. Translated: CASSSVLGTSRETQYF.